These 21 T cell receptor beta chains were sequenced from one sample in a study of regulatory T cells in long-lasting Graves disease. Described time point: persistent/refractory GD, antithyroid drugs over 5 years with positive TRAb. The authors made the TCR library using RNA they extracted from PBMCs. CDR3 regions were amplified by Arm-PCR using iRepertoire HTBI primers to build TCR beta libraries. TCRdb processed the multiplex PCR reads anew with MiXCR; each CDR3 protein has one entry. The data contain 600,000 to 800,000 distinct CDR3 sequences, roughly 30% of them singletons. The sample consisted of peripheral blood mononuclear cells (PBMCs), taken when the disease was refractory, from a patient treated with antithyroid drugs. The receptors were gathered from a female donor with Graves disease.

The rearrangement joins TRBV28 to TRBJ1-5, with no clear D. This CDR3 has 15 residues. The germline V and J ends were trimmed by 3 bases and 3 bases, with 12 bases remaining between them. Germline loops: CDR1 MDHEN, CDR2 SYDVKM. The DNA for the CDR3 is TGTGCCAGCAGTTTTGGAAGGCAACTCAATCAGCCCCAGCATTTT. Protein sequence: CASSFGRQLNQPQHF.

This clonotype was detected many times. This chain connects TRBV12-3 or TRBV12-4 to TRBJ2-2, with 8 bases fitting TRBD2. The V gene end was trimmed by 10 bases and the J gene end by 5 bases; junction bases not matched to a gene: 6. The CDR3 runs 13 residues. The CDR3 coding sequence is TGTGCCACGAAGGGACTAGAGACCGGGGAGCTGTTTTTT. Translation gives CATKGLETGELFF.

This clonotype was recorded at least ten times. The chain employs TRBV7-9 and TRBJ2-5; D might be TRBD1 (5 bases). The CDR3 runs to 14 residues. V was clipped by 4 bases and J by 3 bases, with 12 bases between them. CDR1 SEHNR and CDR2 FQNEAQ come from the germline V gene (reference sequence). As DNA, the CDR3 is TGTGCCAGCAGCTCCGTGGGCAGGGAAGAGACCCAGTACTTC. Translating it yields CASSSVGREETQYF.

There are many counts of this clonotype. V and J are TRBV6-5 and TRBJ2-5; a weak D match, TRBD1 (5 bases). The CDR3 runs 14 residues. Germline lookup yields CDR1 MNHEY and CDR2 SVGAGI. Trimming left V 4 bases short and J 4 bases short, with 13 bases between. The CDR3 loop is CASSSIGRVETQYF. The CDR3 bases are TGTGCCAGCAGTTCCATCGGCAGGGTAGAGACCCAGTACTTC.

At least ten counts were recorded for this clonotype. V and J are TRBV28 and TRBJ1-1; D remains unclear. Germline CDR1 reads MDHEN; CDR2 reads SYDVKM. With 3 bases removed from V and 11 bases from J, the gap between germline ends came to 13 bases. This CDR3 has 12 residues. CDR3 coding DNA: TGTGCCAGCAGTTTTATGAGGGCGAGGGCTTTCTTT. This codes for CASSFMRARAFF.

This rearrangement joins TRBV2 to TRBJ1-6, with D maybe TRBD1 (5 bases). The germline gives CDR1 SNHLY, CDR2 FYNNEI. This CDR3 is built from 15 residues. V was clipped by 6 bases and J by 5 bases, with 14 bases between them. CDR3 region: CASRGGRGNNSPLHF. The CDR3 coding sequence is TGTGCCAGCAGGGGGGGACGGGGAAATAATTCACCCCTCCACTTT. Together with reference TRBV2 and TRBJ1-6, the CDR3 gives the full variable domain: EPEVTQTPSHQVTQMGQEVILRCVPISNHLYFYWYRQILGQKVEFLVSFYNNEISEKSEIFDDQFSVERPDGSNFTLKIRSTKLEDSAMYFCASRGGRGNNSPLHFGNGTRLTVT.

This clonotype turned up a few times. V is TRBV6-1 and J is TRBJ2-3; D not resolved. Germline V gene lookup returns CDR1 MNHNS and CDR2 SASEGT. The CDR3 is made up of 14 amino acids. V gave up 6 bases and J gave up 2 bases, with 12 bases separating them. The CDR3 coding sequence is TGTGCCAGCAGAGCGCTTCTACCCACAGATACGCAGTATTTT. Translated: CASRALLPTDTQYF.

A few counts support this clonotype. This chain connects TRBV11-2 to TRBJ2-7, with TRBD2 matching over 9 bases. The CDR3 contains 15 residues. CDR1 SGHAT and CDR2 FQNNGV come from the germline V gene. V shed 3 bases and J 5 bases; nucleotides not matched to a gene: 8. The CDR3: CASSLSTSGFNEQYF. As DNA, the CDR3 is TGTGCCAGCAGCTTGAGTACTAGCGGGTTCAACGAGCAGTACTTC.

Many counts were recorded for this clonotype. CDR3 protein: CASSLLREKLFF. As DNA, the CDR3 is TGTGCCAGCAGTTTACTCAGGGAAAAACTGTTTTTT. This chain connects TRBV28 to TRBJ1-4; D is unclear. The CDR3 totals 12 residues. Deletions cut 2 bases from V and 8 bases from J, with 6 bases between. Germline V gene lookup returns CDR1 MDHEN and CDR2 SYDVKM.

The chain is built from TRBV30 and TRBJ2-7; 7 bases align to TRBD2. This CDR3 has 16 residues. Germline loops: CDR1 GTSNPN, CDR2 SVGIG (reference sequence). The trim removed 0 bases at V and 3 bases at J, leaving 11 bases unmatched. The CDR3 region has the DNA TGTGCCTGGAGTGTACAAGGGGCTAGCGGACTCTACGAGCAGTACTTC. It yields the protein CAWSVQGASGLYEQYF.

The rearrangement uses TRBV7-9 and TRBJ2-7, with D possibly matching TRBD1 (5 bases). This CDR3 is 13 amino acids long. CDR1 is SEHNR and CDR2 is FQNEAQ in the germline V gene (reference sequence). Trimming shortened V by 3 bases and J by 2 bases, and 8 bases separated the two germline ends. For the CDR3, the DNA is TGTGCCAGCAGCTTGACAGATCCCTACGAGCAGTACTTC. Residues: CASSLTDPYEQYF.

The rearrangement joins TRBV18 to TRBJ1-2, with D possibly being TRBD1 (5 bases). The CDR3 spans 15 residues. The germline CDR1 and CDR2 sequences are KGHSH and LQKENI. The V end lost 0 bases, the J end lost 10 bases, and 18 bases lay between the germline ends. The CDR3 protein is CASSPPTGPSLDYTF. The CDR3 nucleotides are TGTGCCAGCTCACCACCGACGGGACCGAGTTTAGACTACACCTTC.

The V call is TRBV12-3 or TRBV12-4, the J call TRBJ2-2; D is perhaps TRBD2 (6 bases). CDR3 length: 14 amino acids. Trimming removed 5 bases at V and 7 bases at J, with 14 bases between. CDR3: CASSLTRRDGELFF. CDR3 in DNA: TGTGCCAGCAGTCTGACTCGGAGGGACGGGGAGCTGTTTTTT.

In its sample, this clonotype was seen a few times. The gene calls are TRBV11-2 and TRBJ2-7; 9 positions match TRBD2. V was pared by 1 base and J by 2 bases, with 6 bases of the junction left unmatched. Germline V CDR1 and CDR2: SGHAT, FQNNGV. The CDR3 contains 16 residues. The CDR3 DNA sequence: TGTGCCAGCAGCTTAGGCTTTAGCGGGGGAACCTACGAGCAGTACTTC. Protein sequence: CASSLGFSGGTYEQYF.

The rearrangement links TRBV20-1 to TRBJ1-1, with 12 bases fitting TRBD1. Per germline, CDR1 DFQATT and CDR2 SNEGSKA (reference sequence). The J segment lost 0 bases and the V segment lost 6 bases, leaving 5 bases of the junction unmatched. The CDR3 is 15 residues long. The CDR3 bases are TGCAGTGCATACCGGGACAGGGGGCTGAACACTGAAGCTTTCTTT. The encoded protein is CSAYRDRGLNTEAFF.

The genes are TRBV28 and TRBJ1-4; TRBD1 agrees at 8 bases. Per the germline V gene, CDR1 is MDHEN and CDR2 is SYDVKM. Trimming cost V 3 bases and J 8 bases; bases outside gene matches: 5. CDR3 size: 14 residues. CDR3: CASSFAGGKEKLFF. The CDR3 bases are TGTGCCAGCAGTTTTGCAGGGGGCAAGGAAAAACTGTTTTTT. The full variable domain, completed using reference TRBV28 and TRBJ1-4, is DVKVTQSSRYLVKRTGEKVFLECVQDMDHENMFWYRQDPGLGLRLIYFSYDVKMKEKGDIPEGYSVSREKKERFSLILESASTNQTSMYLCASSFAGGKEKLFFGSGTQLSVL.

This clonotype was seen many times. The chain uses TRBV12-3 or TRBV12-4 and TRBJ1-1, with no clear D. The V end lost 6 bases, the J end lost 0 bases, and 8 bases lay between the germline ends. The length of the CDR3 is 13 residues. CDR3 in DNA: TGTGCCAGCAGCCTCCAGCTGAACACTGAAGCTTTCTTT. Protein sequence: CASSLQLNTEAFF.

The rearrangement uses TRBV7-9 and TRBJ2-1; D gene ambiguous. The CDR3 sequence is 12 residues long. Germline assignment: CDR1 SEHNR and CDR2 FQNEAQ (reference sequence). Trimming stripped 7 bases from V and 8 bases from J, with 12 bases between. The CDR3 DNA sequence: TGTGCCAGCACTGACGGTCGGCATGAGCAGTTCTTC. It encodes CASTDGRHEQFF.

This chain connects TRBV11-3 to TRBJ2-1; 7 positions match TRBD2. CDR1 is SGHNT and CDR2 is YENEEA in the germline V gene. J lost 6 bases, V lost 0 bases, and 8 bases had no gene match. CDR3 size: 16 residues. The CDR3 sequence: CASSLDLAGAGNEQFF. CDR3 DNA sequence: TGTGCCAGCAGCTTAGATCTGGCGGGAGCAGGCAATGAGCAGTTCTTC.

This clonotype was recorded at least ten times. The genes are TRBV2 and TRBJ1-1; no definite D call. The CDR3 length is 13 residues. V shed 8 bases and J shed 0 bases, with 10 bases lying between them. CDR1 is SNHLY, CDR2 FYNNEI, per germline. The CDR3 DNA follows: TGTGCCAGCGCCGGGCAGATGAACACTGAAGCTTTCTTT. Its protein is CASAGQMNTEAFF.

The CDR3: CASITRGLDTEAFF. The CDR3 DNA sequence: TGTGCCAGCATTACCAGGGGTCTCGACACTGAAGCTTTCTTT. The chain uses TRBV6-2 or TRBV6-3 and TRBJ1-1, with D tentatively TRBD1 (6 bases). Trimming took off 7 bases at V and 3 bases at J, with 15 bases between the two ends. The CDR3 runs 14 residues. From germline, CDR1 is MNHEY and CDR2 SVGEGT.